This TCR beta chain was identified in a study of T cells in Graves' hyperthyroidism and ophthalmopathy. Study-wide points: For ophthalmopathy, model prediction preceded onset by a median about 6.2 months.

Exclusion criteria comprised uncontrolled infection, other autoimmune disease, pregnancy or lactation. Researchers amplified the TCR beta CDR3 regions from RNA transcripts. When the TCR CDR3 underwent first-round RT-PCR, the HTBI primer set was used. TCRdb called the multiplex PCR reads again in MiXCR, with one record for every CDR3 protein. The data contain approximately 490,000 distinct CDR3 sequences, 20% to 25% of them singletons. This clonotype was counted many times. Its antigen is undetermined. The specimen was blood. The receptor's source is a woman in her seventies with Graves' ophthalmopathy.

The CDR3 coding sequence is TGCAGTGGGACAGCTCGGGTCACAGATACGCAGTATTTT. Translated, it gives CSGTARVTDTQYF. The V and J genes are TRBV20-1 and TRBJ2-3; tentatively, D is TRBD1 (6 bases). The V end lost 7 bases, the J end lost 2 bases, and 13 bases lay between the germline ends. The CDR3 loop spans 13 amino acids. Germline CDR1 reads DFQATT; CDR2 reads SNEGSKA (reference sequence).